This T cell receptor (beta chain) was captured in a study of regulatory T cells in long-lasting Graves disease (dated by TCRdb to the early 2020s). For the study in its entirety: To count as having persistent Graves' disease, a patient had to have received antithyroid drug treatment for over 5 years with TSH receptor autoantibodies remaining persistently positive. Peripheral blood TCR sequencing and RNA sequencing compared persistent Graves' disease patients with newly diagnosed Graves' disease patients. The study was registered as a clinical trial and conducted in China. TCR sequencing covered 13 persistent and roughly 20 newly diagnosed Graves' disease patients, some 35 samples in total. On average, persistent Graves' disease patients in the clinical cohort had been on antithyroid drugs for about 10 years.

In light of the paper, this sample's time point label describes: persistent/refractory GD, antithyroid drugs over 5 years with positive TRAb. RNA was extracted from PBMCs in TRIzol for both TCR sequencing and RNA sequencing. The diagnosis of Graves' disease followed American Thyroid Association guidelines. The patients came from an endocrinology department in Xi'an, China. Each patient gave roughly 10 milliliters of peripheral blood, collected in an EDTA anticoagulant tube. PBMCs were isolated by Ficoll Paque Plus density gradient separation without further T cell sorting. An Agilent 2100 Bioanalyzer and agarose gel were used to assess RNA quality, and a NanoDrop 2000 was used to measure RNA concentration. In regard to this clonotype: Its antigen specificity is not known. There are no base qualities to consult, and no much larger clone falls within one base.

Library preparation employed multiplex PCR. The reads were generated on an Illumina HiSeq 4000. iRepertoire HTBI primers and Arm-PCR amplification of CDR3 regions were used to construct TCR beta libraries. Gel purification was performed on PCR products prior to sequencing. Per the authors' processing: Across samples, approximately 68 TRBV and roughly 15 TRBJ segments were identified and used for gene usage analysis of CDR3 amino acid clonotypes. COPE and FqMerger were used to merge the filtered high-quality paired reads into contigs. Contigs were aligned with BLAST to IMGT TRBV, TRBD and TRBJ reference genes, and CDR3 was defined per IMGT. Highly expanded clones were defined as clonotypes with a frequency above 0.1%. Repertoire diversity was measured by Shannon entropy, and V-J evenness by the Gini coefficient. Clonotypes shared by more than one individual were considered public. The raw public data were reprocessed by TCRdb itself: fastp quality trimming at Q25, MiXCR clonotype calling, in-frame beta chains only. For every CDR3 protein sequence, its rows merge into one entry that carries the most common genes and DNA. TCRdb, rather than the study authors, made the V and J calls. The sample has about 290,000 distinct CDR3 sequences on record, roughly 21% of them singletons. The ten largest clonotypes hold roughly three fifths of the sample.

Points the paper makes about the study in general: The small sample size was acknowledged by the authors as a limitation that may reduce accuracy. A larger number of public clonotypes was shared among persistent patients (about 2,700) than among newly diagnosed patients (roughly 1,000). TRBV28, TRBJ1-2 and TRBJ2-5 were preferentially used in persistent disease, while TRBV20-1 and TRBJ2-1 were favored in newly diagnosed disease. Peripheral blood alone was examined, since thyroid tissue, which constituted the primary lesion, could not be accessed. Persistent Graves' disease patients showed lower TCR Shannon entropy and fewer highly expanded clones than newly diagnosed patients, suggesting clonal expansion. Sequencing and analysis were limited to the TCR beta chain.

V is clipped by 4 bases and J by 6 bases, and the sequence between their germline boundaries is 22 bases long. From cysteine to phenylalanine, the CDR3 is 16 amino acids long. The kept DNA is CDR3 alone, 48 bases in frame from the first base. In the germline V gene, CDR1 corresponds to ENHRY and CDR2 to SYGVKD. This chain joins TRBV10-3 to TRBJ2-7; the D region may be TRBD1 or TRBD2, each matching 5 bases equally. Source: peripheral blood mononuclear cells (PBMCs), taken when the disease was refractory, from a patient treated with antithyroid drugs. This TCR derives from a female donor with Graves disease. For the CDR3, the sequence is CAISGTRDGDFPEQYF. The DNA is TGTGCCATCAGTGGGACCCGGGACGGAGACTTCCCCGAGCAGTACTTC.